These 21 T cell receptor beta chains share one sample of origin, sequenced in a study of radiotherapy plus CTLA-4 blockade in lung cancer. Assay: immunoSEQ multiplex PCR; the TCRdb copy retains only in-frame clones and omits some. The sample carries fewer than 85,000 clones, approximately 86% recorded once. This material consisted of peripheral blood, taken from a patient treated with radiotherapy plus ipilimumab. Source of these receptors: a human donor with non-small cell lung cancer who had stable disease on radiotherapy plus ipilimumab.

This chain joins TRBV19 and TRBJ1-1; TRBD1 matches at 9 bases. This CDR3 comprises 14 residues. Losses at the gene ends were 5 bases for V and 5 bases for J; bases not matched to a gene: 6. The germline V gene encodes CDR1 LNHDA and CDR2 SQIVND (reference sequence). The CDR3 nucleotides read TGTGCCAGTAGTCATGGGACAGGGAAGACTGAAGCTTTCTTT. Translating gives CASSHGTGKTEAFF.

The chain carries TRBV7-2 and TRBJ2-3, with D unclear. The CDR3 covers 13 residues. V was clipped by 4 bases and J by 6 bases, with 11 bases between them. The germline gives CDR1 SGHTA, CDR2 FQGNSA. The CDR3 is CASSSGRADTQYF. In DNA form, the CDR3 reads TGTGCCAGCAGCTCTGGACGCGCGGATACGCAGTATTTT. Filled out from reference TRBV7-2 and TRBJ2-3, the complete variable domain reads GAGVSQSPSNKVTEKGKDVELRCDPISGHTALYWYRQSLGQGLEFLIYFQGNSAPDKSGLPSDRFSAERTGGSVSTLTIQRTQQEDSAVYLCASSSGRADTQYFGPGTRLTVL.

The chain employs TRBV7-9 and TRBJ1-3; D is unresolved. Per germline, CDR1 SEHNR and CDR2 FQNEAQ (reference sequence). CDR3 length equals 16 residues. V was shortened by 1 base and J by 0 bases, with 10 bases between the two germline ends. This chain's CDR3 is CASSLERSSSGNTIYF. The CDR3 nucleotides read TGTGCCAGCAGCTTAGAGAGGTCGAGCTCTGGAAACACCATATATTTT.

The rearrangement links TRBV27 to TRBJ1-6, with unresolved D. Trimming took 6 bases from V and 13 from J, leaving 22 bases between them. The germline gives CDR1 MNHEY, CDR2 SMNVEV (reference sequence). CDR3 length: 15 residues. The chain's CDR3 is CASSHNRALGDPLHF. The DNA of the CDR3 is TGTGCCAGCAGCCACAACCGGGCCCTAGGAGATCCCCTCCACTTT.

The DNA of the CDR3 is TGTGCCAGCAGCGTAGCGCCAACAGCGAGAGAGACCCAGTACTTC. It yields the protein CASSVAPTARETQYF. The genes are TRBV9 and TRBJ2-5; D not resolved. V gave up 0 bases and J gave up 4 bases, with 13 bases separating them. The germline CDR1 and CDR2 sequences are SGDLS and YYNGEE. The CDR3 runs 15 residues.

The V gene is TRBV19, the J gene TRBJ2-1; D might be TRBD1 or TRBD2, each matching 5 bases. CDR1 and CDR2 (germline): LNHDA, SQIVND (reference sequence). The CDR3 contains 15 residues. V was cut by 6 bases and J by 4 bases, with 16 bases left in between. CDR3: CASRAPGRVYNEQFF. DNA for the CDR3: TGTGCCAGTAGGGCCCCAGGGAGAGTTTACAATGAGCAGTTCTTC.

V usage is TRBV5-4 and J usage is TRBJ2-2; 7 nucleotides match TRBD1. The ends lost 4 bases at V and 6 bases at J; junction bases unmatched: 9. Germline CDR1 is SGHNT and CDR2 is YYREEE (reference sequence). This CDR3 contains 15 residues. The DNA of the CDR3 is TGTGCCAGCAGCCGCCGGGACAGCGGATCCGGGGAGCTGTTTTTT. Translation gives CASSRRDSGSGELFF.

The chain carries TRBV18 and TRBJ2-7, with D possibly being TRBD1 (5 bases). V was trimmed by 3 bases and J by 9 bases, leaving 21 bases between them. The germline CDR1 and CDR2 sequences are KGHSH and LQKENI. The CDR3 is 15 amino acids. The CDR3 region is CASSPTEAPFMTQYF. CDR3 coding DNA: TGTGCCAGCTCACCGACAGAGGCCCCCTTTATGACGCAGTACTTC.

The CDR3 coding sequence is TGTGCCAGCAGCTCACCCAGGGCAGAGGGCAATCAGCCCCAGCATTTT. Its translation: CASSSPRAEGNQPQHF. The gene calls are TRBV28 and TRBJ1-5, with a tentative D call TRBD1 (5 bases). Germline values: CDR1 MDHEN, CDR2 SYDVKM. With 6 bases removed from V and 2 bases from J, the gap between germline ends came to 17 bases. CDR3 length equals 16 residues.

This clone was recorded once. Other nucleotide sequences in the sample specify the same CDR3. The V and J genes are TRBV5-1 and TRBJ1-1; D remains ambiguous. Germline values: CDR1 SGHRS, CDR2 YFSETQ. The V end was cut by 0 bases, the J end by 0 bases, with 9 bases between. The CDR3 loop spans 15 amino acids. The CDR3 protein is CASSLDPGLNTEAFF. CDR3 DNA sequence: TGCGCCAGCAGCTTGGATCCCGGCTTGAACACTGAAGCTTTCTTT.

The rearrangement uses TRBV6-1 and TRBJ1-2; D is possibly TRBD1 (5 bases). Germline CDR1 reads MNHNS; CDR2 reads SASEGT. With 1 base removed from V and 7 bases from J, the gap between germline ends came to 16 bases. This CDR3 is 15 amino acids long. The chain's CDR3 is CASSEVLWTLTGYTF. CDR3 nucleotide sequence: TGTGCCAGCAGTGAAGTACTATGGACACTTACTGGCTACACCTTC.

This rearrangement joins TRBV6-5 to TRBJ1-1, with no clear D. The germline V gene encodes CDR1 MNHEY and CDR2 SVGAGI. Trimming shortened V by 4 bases and J by 0 bases, and 12 bases separated the two germline ends. This CDR3 has 15 amino acids. This CDR3 is CASSSVDTMNTEAFF. The CDR3 DNA is TGTGCCAGCAGTTCCGTCGACACCATGAACACTGAAGCTTTCTTT.

The gene calls are TRBV5-1 and TRBJ2-5, with D perhaps TRBD2 (5 bases). This CDR3 is built from 14 residues. Trimming took off 0 bases at V and 5 bases at J, with 11 bases between the two ends. The V gene's germline CDR1 is SGHRS and CDR2 YFSETQ. In DNA, the CDR3 is TGCGCCAGCAGCTTGGTCGGGGTTGAGGAGACCCAGTACTTC. Translated: CASSLVGVEETQYF.

This chain links TRBV28 with TRBJ1-6; D remains ambiguous. The CDR3 runs to 13 residues. Per the germline V gene, CDR1 is MDHEN and CDR2 is SYDVKM. The germline V and J ends were trimmed by 3 bases and 5 bases, with 5 bases remaining between them. The CDR3 bases are TGTGCCAGCAGTTTGCCGGATAATTCACCCCTCCACTTT. Its protein is CASSLPDNSPLHF.

The V gene is TRBV25-1, the J gene TRBJ1-6; D ambiguous. CDR1 and CDR2 from the germline V gene are MGHDK and SYGVNS. Trimming left V 3 bases short and J 8 bases short, with 14 bases between. The CDR3 is made up of 15 amino acids. CDR3 sequence (DNA): TGTGCCAGCAGTGATTTCAGGCGGAGAGATTCACCCCTCCACTTT. This gives the protein CASSDFRRRDSPLHF.

The rearrangement links TRBV10-1 to TRBJ2-1, with TRBD1 identical over 7 bases. CDR3 length equals 16 residues. The J segment lost 7 bases and the V segment lost 3 bases, leaving 12 bases of the junction unmatched. CDR1 is WNHNN and CDR2 is SYGVQD in the germline V gene (reference sequence). Here the CDR3 DNA reads TGCGCCAGCAGTGACGTGGGTAAGGGGGCAGGGAATGAGCAGTTCTTC. Its protein product is CASSDVGKGAGNEQFF.

The V and J genes are TRBV20-1 and TRBJ2-7, with D possibly being TRBD1 (6 bases). Germline V lookup: CDR1 DFQATT, CDR2 SNEGSKA (reference sequence). V was trimmed by 5 bases and J by 3 bases, leaving 8 bases between them. This CDR3 comprises 11 residues. The CDR3 sequence is CSAQGGYEQYF. CDR3 in DNA: TGCAGTGCTCAAGGGGGCTACGAGCAGTACTTC.

The chain carries TRBV6-5 and TRBJ1-1, with D perhaps matching TRBD1 (6 bases). CDR1 and CDR2 (germline): MNHEY, SVGAGI. Trimming cost V 5 bases and J 11 bases, with 18 bases left between them. The CDR3 consists of 13 residues. The CDR3 reads CASSPTLQGSAFF. The DNA of the CDR3 is TGTGCCAGCAGTCCAACCCTCCAGGGGAGCGCTTTCTTT.

V usage is TRBV10-1 and J usage is TRBJ1-5, with 8 bases lining up with TRBD1. CDR1 and CDR2 from the germline V gene are WNHNN and SYGVQD (reference sequence). The CDR3 spans 17 residues. V was clipped by 6 bases and J by 4 bases; unmatched bases: 14. CDR3 sequence (DNA): TGCGCCAGCAGGGACAGGGTGCGGGGCTCTTCGAATCAGCCCCAGCATTTT. Its translation is CASRDRVRGSSNQPQHF.

This chain joins TRBV19 and TRBJ2-2; D not certain. The CDR3 contains 11 residues. CDR1 and CDR2 (germline): LNHDA, SQIVND (reference sequence). The CDR3: CAVGNTGELFF. In DNA form, the CDR3 reads TGTGCTGTGGGCAACACCGGGGAGCTGTTTTTT.

The gene calls are TRBV5-3 and TRBJ1-5; no clear D. TRBV5-3 is an ORF for which the function is uncertain. The V end lost 4 bases, the J end lost 0 bases, and 11 bases lay between the germline ends. The CDR3 contains 15 residues. CDR3 residues: CARSPPWISNQPQHF. DNA of the CDR3: TGTGCCAGAAGCCCGCCGTGGATTAGCAATCAGCCCCAGCATTTT.